This T cell receptor beta chain is from a study of T-cell reconstitution after alpha-beta-depleted transplantation in children. A TCRbeta library incorporating unique molecular identifiers was prepared. TCRdb ran MiXCR on the PCR reads and lists one entry per CDR3 protein. The data contain under 140,000 distinct CDR3 sequences, about a tenth of them singletons. The table lists this clonotype with many counts. Germline lookup yields CDR1 MNHNS and CDR2 SASEGT. J lost 1 base, V lost 6 bases, and 8 bases had no gene match. The CDR3 length is 16 residues. Source: PBMCs from the stem cell graft donor, taken from the stem cell graft. The chain has TRBV6-1 and TRBJ2-1; 8 positions match TRBD1. The sequence was collected from a human donor who donated a stem cell graft to a child with acute lymphoblastic leukemia. This CDR3 is CASSLRQGYSYNEQFF. In DNA, the CDR3 is TGTGCCAGCAGCCTGCGACAGGGGTATTCCTACAATGAGCAGTTCTTC.